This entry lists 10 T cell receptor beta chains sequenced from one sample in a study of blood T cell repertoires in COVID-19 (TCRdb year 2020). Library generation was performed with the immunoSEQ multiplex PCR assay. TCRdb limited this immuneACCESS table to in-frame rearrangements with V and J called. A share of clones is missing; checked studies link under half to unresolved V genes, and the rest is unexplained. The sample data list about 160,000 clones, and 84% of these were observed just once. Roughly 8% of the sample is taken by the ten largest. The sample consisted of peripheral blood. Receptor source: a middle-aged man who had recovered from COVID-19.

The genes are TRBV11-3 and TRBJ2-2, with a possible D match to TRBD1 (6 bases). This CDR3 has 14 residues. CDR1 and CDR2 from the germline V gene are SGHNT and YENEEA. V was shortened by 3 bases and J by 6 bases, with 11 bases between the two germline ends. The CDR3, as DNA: TGTGCCAGCAGCTTTAACAGGGTGGCCGGGGAGCTGTTTTTT. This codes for CASSFNRVAGELFF.

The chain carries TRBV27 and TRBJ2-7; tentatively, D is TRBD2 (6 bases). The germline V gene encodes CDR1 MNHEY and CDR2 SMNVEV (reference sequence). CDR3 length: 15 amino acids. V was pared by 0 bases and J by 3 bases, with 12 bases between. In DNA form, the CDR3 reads TGTGCCAGCAGTTTATCCCCCCTGGAGGGCTACGAGCAGTACTTC. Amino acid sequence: CASSLSPLEGYEQYF.

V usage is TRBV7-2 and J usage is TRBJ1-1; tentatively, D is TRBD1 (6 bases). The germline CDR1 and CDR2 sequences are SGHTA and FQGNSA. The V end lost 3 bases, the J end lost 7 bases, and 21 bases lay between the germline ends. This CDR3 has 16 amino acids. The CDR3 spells CASSFNDPGTILEAFF. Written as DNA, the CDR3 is TGTGCCAGCAGCTTCAACGACCCTGGGACAATCCTTGAAGCTTTCTTT.

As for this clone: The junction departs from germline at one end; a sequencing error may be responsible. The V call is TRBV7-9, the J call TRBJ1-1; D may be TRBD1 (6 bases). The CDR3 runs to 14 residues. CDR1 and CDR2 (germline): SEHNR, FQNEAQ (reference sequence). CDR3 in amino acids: CASSLAQGNAEAFF. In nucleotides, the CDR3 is TGTGCCAGCAGCTTAGCTCAGGGGAACGCTGAAGCTTTCTTT.

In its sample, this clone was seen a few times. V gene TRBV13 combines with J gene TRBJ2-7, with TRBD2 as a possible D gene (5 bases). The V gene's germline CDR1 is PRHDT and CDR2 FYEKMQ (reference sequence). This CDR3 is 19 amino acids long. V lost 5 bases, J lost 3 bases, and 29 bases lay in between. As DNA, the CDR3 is TGTGCCAGCAGCGGAATACACGGTCCCCCACGGGAAACATACTACGAGCAGTACTTC. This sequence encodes CASSGIHGPPRETYYEQYF.

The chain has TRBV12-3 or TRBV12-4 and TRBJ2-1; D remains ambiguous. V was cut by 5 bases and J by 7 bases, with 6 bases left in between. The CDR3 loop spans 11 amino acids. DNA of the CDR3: TGTGCCAGCAGTGCACGGAATGAGCAGTTCTTC. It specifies CASSARNEQFF.

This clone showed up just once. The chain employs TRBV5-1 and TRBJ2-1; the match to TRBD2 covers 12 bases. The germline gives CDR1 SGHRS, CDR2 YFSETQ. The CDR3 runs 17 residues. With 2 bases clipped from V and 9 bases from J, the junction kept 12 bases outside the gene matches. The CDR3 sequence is CASSLVPRLAGAGEQFF. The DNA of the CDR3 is TGCGCCAGCAGCTTAGTCCCTCGACTAGCGGGAGCAGGTGAGCAGTTCTTC.

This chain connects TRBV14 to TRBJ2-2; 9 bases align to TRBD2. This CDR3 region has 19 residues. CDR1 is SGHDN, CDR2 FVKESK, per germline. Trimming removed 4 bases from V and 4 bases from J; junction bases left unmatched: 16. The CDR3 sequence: CASSPWNSGGHPFTGELFF. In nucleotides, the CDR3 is TGTGCCAGCAGCCCATGGAATAGCGGGGGCCACCCATTCACCGGGGAGCTGTTTTTT.

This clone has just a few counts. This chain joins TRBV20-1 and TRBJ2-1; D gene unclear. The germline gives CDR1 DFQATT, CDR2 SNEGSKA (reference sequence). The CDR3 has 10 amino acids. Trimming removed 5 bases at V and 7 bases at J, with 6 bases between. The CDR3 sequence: CSAGANEQFF. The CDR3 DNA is TGCAGTGCTGGTGCAAATGAGCAGTTCTTC.

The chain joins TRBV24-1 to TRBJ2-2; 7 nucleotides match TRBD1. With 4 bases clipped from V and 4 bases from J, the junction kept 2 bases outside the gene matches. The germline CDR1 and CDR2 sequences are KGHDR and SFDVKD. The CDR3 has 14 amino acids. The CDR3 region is CATSEGTATGELFF. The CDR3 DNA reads TGTGCCACCAGTGAAGGGACAGCCACCGGGGAGCTGTTTTTT.